The 2 T cell receptor beta chains below were found in one sample sequenced in a study of blood T cells in healthy people across ages (dated by TCRdb to the mid-2010s). Receptor amplification or capture employed 5' RACE. Sequencing took place on an Illumina HiSeq 2500. The second PCR ran for roughly 7 to 12 cycles and used a J-beta primer mix along with a sample-barcoded 5' primer. TCRdb trimmed the raw reads at Q25, called clones with MiXCR and kept productive beta chains. Records with the same CDR3 protein are collapsed into one entry carrying the most frequent genes and DNA. In this sample the table shows about 1.7 million distinct CDR3 sequences, about 30% of which occur a single time. Together, the top ten hold roughly 8.2% of the sample. Sequenced material: blood. The source of these receptors is a woman in her 30s in good health.

The rearrangement uses TRBV29-1 and TRBJ2-5; 9 bases agree with TRBD1. The J call could be wrong; TRBJ2-7 is a better fit for the DNA end. The length of the CDR3 is 14 residues. Germline CDR1 SQVTM, CDR2 ANQGSEA. This CDR3 reads CSVQGTGFIYEQYF. In DNA, the CDR3 is TGCAGCGTTCAGGGGACAGGGTTTATCTACGAGCAGTACTTC.

This clonotype was seen many times. The chain links TRBV5-1 to TRBJ2-1, with D possibly called TRBD1 or TRBD2 (6 bases each). From germline, CDR1 is SGHRS and CDR2 YFSETQ. V lost 0 bases, J lost 8 bases, and 12 bases lay in between. The CDR3 has 14 amino acids. The CDR3 sequence: CASSLVPGAYEQFF. The CDR3 bases are TGCGCCAGCAGCTTGGTCCCGGGGGCCTATGAGCAGTTCTTC.